This is a list of T cell receptor beta chains from one sample in a study of blood T cell repertoires in COVID-19. Repertoires were generated with immunoSEQ multiplex PCR, while TCRdb's copy carries only in-frame clones and drops some. The sample lists under 200,000 clones, over 75% occurring once. Sequenced: peripheral blood. Receptor source: a man aged 60 to 75 who had recovered from COVID-19. Both conserved end residues are part of each CDR3. A D gene is named only where the DNA matches it firmly. Size tells how often a clone was seen (once, few, many) or the class of an expanded clone, and some rows leave it out.

size	J	length	D	V	DNA	CDR3
NA	TRBJ2-7	14	TRBD2	TRBV5-4	TGTGCCAGCAGCTTGGGAGCGGGGGCAGGCGAGCAGTACTTC	CASSLGAGAGEQYF
NA	TRBJ2-1	18	TRBD2	TRBV6-2/TRBV6-3	TGTGCCAGCAGTTACGCGGTCGGGCGGGGGGGCTTCAACAATGAGCAGTTCTTC	CASSYAVGRGGFNNEQFF
NA	TRBJ2-3	14	NA	TRBV9	TGTGCCAGCAGCGTACACTACTCCACAGATACGCAGTATTTT	CASSVHYSTDTQYF
NA	TRBJ1-5	13	TRBD1	TRBV30	TGTGCCTGGAGTCTGGCGGGACAGCAGCCCCAGCATTTT	CAWSLAGQQPQHF
few	TRBJ2-7	12	TRBD1	TRBV10-2	TGCGCCAGCAGGACAGGGATCCACGAGCAGTACTTC	CASRTGIHEQYF
NA	TRBJ2-7	14	NA	TRBV10-3	TGTGCCTCTTCCCTGCAGGCGAGCTCCTACGAGCAGTACTTC	CASSLQASSYEQYF
NA	TRBJ1-3	16	NA	TRBV2	TGTGCCAGCAGTCCTCTACCAAGAAGATCTGGAAACACCATATATTTT	CASSPLPRRSGNTIYF
NA	TRBJ1-2	11	NA	TRBV20-1	TGCAGTGCTCCAGGGTTTAACGGCTACACCTTC	CSAPGFNGYTF
NA	TRBJ1-6	15	NA	TRBV6-5	TGTGCCAGCAGACCTGGGCAGTCCTATAATTCACCCCTCCACTTT	CASRPGQSYNSPLHF
NA	TRBJ1-1	14	NA	TRBV9	TGTGCCAGCAGCGCGGACAGAAAGAACACTGAAGCTTTCTTT	CASSADRKNTEAFF
NA	TRBJ1-2	15	TRBD1	TRBV24-1	TGTGCCACCAGTGACCCCCGGACAGGGAAAATGGGCTACACCTTC	CATSDPRTGKMGYTF
NA	TRBJ1-1	14	NA	TRBV7-3	TGTGCCAGCAGCCCGGGACAAATGAACACTGAAGCTTTCTTT	CASSPGQMNTEAFF
NA	TRBJ1-2	13	NA	TRBV6-5	TGTGCCAGCAGTCGTCCCGGGGGCTATGGCTACACCTTC	CASSRPGGYGYTF
NA	TRBJ1-5	13	NA	TRBV15	TGTGCCACCAGCGGCCTAACATGGGCGCCCCAGCATTTT	CATSGLTWAPQHF
NA	TRBJ1-4	14	NA	TRBV4-3	TGCGCCAGCAGCCGACATAGGAAAGGTGAAAAACTGTTTTTT	CASSRHRKGEKLFF
NA	TRBJ2-1	15	TRBD2	TRBV24-1	TGTGCCACCAGTGACTCAAGACTAGCTAAAAATGAGCAGTTCTTC	CATSDSRLAKNEQFF
NA	TRBJ2-3	14	TRBD1	TRBV7-3	TGTGCCAGCAGCCCGACAGGGGGGGCAGATACGCAGTATTTT	CASSPTGGADTQYF
NA	TRBJ1-2	13	NA	TRBV19	TGTGCCAGTAGTATGAGGAGTTACTATGGCTACACCTTC	CASSMRSYYGYTF
few	TRBJ1-2	12	TRBD1	TRBV5-6	TGTGCCAGCAGCTACAGGGGGCGCGGCTACACCTTC	CASSYRGRGYTF
few	TRBJ1-2	16	TRBD1	TRBV27	TGTGCCAGCAGCCAGACAGGGCGTCTCTTTAACTATGGCTACACCTTC	CASSQTGRLFNYGYTF
NA	TRBJ1-1	16	NA	TRBV30	TGTGCCTGGAGTGTAGCTGGGGGCCAGTGGGTCACTGAAGCTTTCTTT	CAWSVAGGQWVTEAFF
NA	TRBJ1-4	13	TRBD1	TRBV3-1/TRBV3-2	TGTGCCAGCAGCCTTCAGGGGGGTGAAAAACTGTTTTTT	CASSLQGGEKLFF
NA	TRBJ1-2	17	TRBD1	TRBV9	TGTGCCAGCAGCGTTTCCCTAGACAGGGGCCTGGACTATGGCTACACCTTC	CASSVSLDRGLDYGYTF